The 19 T cell receptor beta chains below all came from one sample that was sequenced in a study of control samples from healthy donors and cancer patients. Libraries were prepared by immunoSEQ multiplex PCR; TCRdb keeps only in-frame clonotypes and omits some of them. The profile covers around 230,000 clones, with roughly 94% appearing a single time and about 1.4% taken by the ten largest. Material for sequencing was blood. These receptors originate from a man aged 45-60 years in good health.

The genes are TRBV3-1 (or the pseudogene TRBV3-2) and TRBJ2-1; D unclear. The V end was cut by 1 base, the J end by 12 bases, with 22 bases between. Germline CDR1 LGHDT, CDR2 YNNKEL (reference sequence). This CDR3 has 16 amino acids. CDR3 residues: CASSQVLPTEANRQFF. DNA of the CDR3: TGTGCCAGCAGCCAAGTTCTGCCTACGGAAGCGAACAGGCAGTTCTTC.

The V and J genes are TRBV4-1 and TRBJ1-6; D not certain. The length of the CDR3 is 17 residues. Trimming cost V 3 bases and J 4 bases, with 16 bases left between them. Germline CDR1 reads MGHRA; CDR2 reads YSYEKL. CDR3 sequence: CASSQYLERAYNSPLHF. CDR3 DNA: TGCGCCAGCAGCCAGTATTTGGAAAGGGCGTATAATTCACCCCTCCACTTT.

This clone was recorded once. The chain has TRBV5-1 and TRBJ2-2, with a tentative D call TRBD1 (6 bases). The CDR3 loop spans 17 amino acids. Germline V gene sequence: CDR1 SGHRS, CDR2 YFSETQ. V lost 4 bases and J 4 bases, leaving 20 bases between the germline ends. Here the CDR3 reads CASSLQGQGMVTGELFF. The CDR3 region has the DNA TGCGCCAGCAGCCTCCAGGGGCAGGGGATGGTCACCGGGGAGCTGTTTTTT.

This chain joins TRBV4-1 and TRBJ2-1; 7 bases match TRBD2. The germline CDR1 and CDR2 sequences are MGHRA and YSYEKL. V lost 2 bases, J lost 0 bases, and 7 bases stayed unmatched. The CDR3 runs to 17 residues. This CDR3 reads CASSQPTAGNSYNEQFF. In DNA, the CDR3 is TGCGCCAGCAGCCAACCTACAGCGGGAAACTCCTACAATGAGCAGTTCTTC.

The CDR3 nucleotides are TGTGCCAGCAGCCAAGCGTCGTTTAGTGAAGCTTTCTTT. As protein: CASSQASFSEAFF. The gene calls are TRBV4-2 and TRBJ1-1; no reliable D call. The CDR3 length is 13 residues. Per germline, CDR1 LGHNA and CDR2 YNFKEQ. V was pared by 1 base and J by 7 bases, with 10 bases between.

The rearrangement uses TRBV6-6 and TRBJ2-7; D is possibly TRBD2 (6 bases). The V and J ends lost 3 bases and 4 bases respectively, with 13 bases between them. Germline values: CDR1 MNHNY, CDR2 SVGAGI (reference sequence). This CDR3 has 14 residues. The CDR3 DNA reads as TGTGCCAGCAGTTATGGAGGGGCTCCTTACGAGCAGTACGTC. Residues: CASSYGGAPYEQYV.

The J gene is TRBJ2-1, the V gene TRBV18; D is ambiguous. V was cut by 2 bases and J by 8 bases, with 4 bases left in between. Per the germline V gene, CDR1 is KGHSH and CDR2 is LQKENI. There are 11 residues in the CDR3. The CDR3 DNA follows: TGTGCCAGCTCACCAAAGGATGAGCAGTTCTTC. Its protein is CASSPKDEQFF.

CDR3 in amino acids: CASSLAEGGYGYTF. The CDR3 coding sequence is TGTGCCAGCAGCTTAGCCGAGGGCGGCTATGGCTACACCTTC. V gene TRBV7-2 combines with J gene TRBJ1-2, with unresolved D. CDR3 length: 14 amino acids. Trimming shortened V by 0 bases and J by 4 bases, and 9 bases separated the two germline ends. Germline V gene data show CDR1 as SGHTA and CDR2 as FQGNSA.

The chain links TRBV7-9 to TRBJ1-1; TRBD1 aligns across 9 bases. The CDR3 contains 17 residues. The germline V gene has CDR1 SEHNR and CDR2 FQNEAQ (reference sequence). Trimming removed 3 bases from V and 1 base from J; junction bases left unmatched: 9. CDR3 nucleotides: TGTGCCAGCAGCTTTCCAGACAGGGGGGCGGGGAACACTGAAGCTTTCTTT. Translating it yields CASSFPDRGAGNTEAFF.

The chain is built from TRBV6-2 or TRBV6-3 and TRBJ1-1; D is perhaps TRBD1 (5 bases). The V end lost 6 bases, the J end lost 3 bases, and 14 bases lay between the germline ends. Looked up from germline, CDR1 is MNHEY and CDR2 is SVGEGT. The CDR3 is 14 residues long. CDR3 nucleotide sequence: TGTGCCAGCAGCCGCGGGGGAGGCGACACTGAAGCTTTCTTT. It encodes CASSRGGGDTEAFF.

This clone occurred once. The chain joins TRBV11-2 to TRBJ1-2, with TRBD1 identical over 7 bases. The CDR3 contains 14 residues. The germline V gene encodes CDR1 SGHAT and CDR2 FQNNGV. The junction had 4 bases not matched to a gene; V was cut back by 5 bases and J by 1 base. The CDR3 sequence is CASSTHRGNYGYTF. The CDR3 nucleotides read TGTGCCAGCAGCACCCACAGGGGTAACTATGGCTACACCTTC.

This clone was seen once. The J gene is TRBJ2-5, the V gene TRBV10-3, with a tentative D call TRBD2 (5 bases). V was trimmed by 2 bases and J by 5 bases, leaving 12 bases between them. Germline V CDR1 and CDR2: ENHRY, SYGVKD. The CDR3 covers 14 residues. This CDR3 reads CAISELQPGETQYF. The CDR3 DNA reads as TGTGCCATCAGTGAGCTACAGCCGGGGGAGACCCAGTACTTC.

The chain combines TRBV10-3 with TRBJ2-1; tentatively, D is TRBD2 (6 bases). V was pared by 11 bases and J by 8 bases, with 22 bases between. CDR1 and CDR2 from the germline V gene are ENHRY and SYGVKD. The CDR3 has 14 amino acids. The CDR3 spells CAASWDLAYDEQFF. The CDR3 region has the DNA TGTGCCGCCTCATGGGACCTAGCGTATGATGAGCAGTTCTTC.

This chain connects TRBV5-4 to TRBJ1-1, with D hard to call. The CDR3 has 16 residues. Germline V gene lookup returns CDR1 SGHNT and CDR2 YYREEE (reference sequence). Trimming removed 3 bases at V and 3 bases at J, with 18 bases between. The CDR3 DNA reads as TGTGCCAGCAGCTCCCATGCAGAGCGGATGGACACTGAAGCTTTCTTT. Residues: CASSSHAERMDTEAFF.

The chain couples TRBV4-3 to TRBJ2-1; D is possibly TRBD2 (5 bases). The CDR3 length is 16 residues. V lost 4 bases to trimming and J lost 2 bases, with 15 bases between them. Germline V CDR1 and CDR2: LGHNA, YSLEER. The CDR3 DNA is TGCGCCAGCAGCCGAGAATGGAGGATACCCTACAATGAGCAGTTCTTC. Encoded protein: CASSREWRIPYNEQFF.

V is TRBV5-1 and J is TRBJ1-1; 7 bases are a match to TRBD1. The CDR3 loop spans 14 amino acids. CDR1 is SGHRS and CDR2 is YFSETQ in the germline V gene. The trim removed 4 bases at V and 4 bases at J, leaving 7 bases unmatched. The CDR3 here is CASSPQGEGTEAFF. CDR3 bases: TGCGCCAGCAGCCCCCAGGGGGAGGGCACTGAAGCTTTCTTT.

The gene calls are TRBV6-6 and TRBJ1-2; no clear D. CDR3 length equals 12 residues. CDR1 is MNHNY, CDR2 SVGAGI, per germline (reference sequence). V lost 4 bases, J lost 8 bases, and 11 bases lay in between. CDR3 residues: CASSLVKGGYTF. The CDR3 nucleotides are TGTGCCAGCAGTTTAGTTAAGGGAGGCTACACCTTC.

The chain is built from TRBV10-3 and TRBJ2-2, with TRBD2 matching 9 bases. CDR3 length: 14 amino acids. Trimming at V came to 6 bases and at J to 6 bases, leaving 5 bases not matched to a gene. The V gene's germline CDR1 is ENHRY and CDR2 SYGVKD. The CDR3 loop is CAISPGLAAGELFF. As DNA, the CDR3 is TGTGCCATCAGCCCGGGACTAGCTGCCGGGGAGCTGTTTTTT.

The chain is built from TRBV5-1 and TRBJ1-6, with D perhaps TRBD1 (5 bases). With 0 bases removed from V and 9 bases from J, the gap between germline ends came to 16 bases. The CDR3 extends over 16 amino acids. Looked up from germline, CDR1 is SGHRS and CDR2 is YFSETQ. The CDR3 DNA sequence: TGCGCCAGCAGCTTGGACCCCCCAAGCGGGGGTTCACCCCTCCACTTT. It codes for CASSLDPPSGGSPLHF.